This record looks at one T cell receptor beta chain sequence and its context. Ten or more counts support this clonotype. It has no known antigen specificity. The record has no base qualities; no much larger clone is one base away. This entry is derived from a study of spatial heterogeneity in lung cancer (dated by TCRdb to between 2017 and 2020). Broadly, across the study: Donors were 72 patients with early-stage, untreated non-small cell lung cancer from the lung TRACERx cohort. The study quantitatively compared TCR alpha and beta repertoires across multiple tumor regions, matched nontumor lung and blood in non-small cell lung cancer. Follow-up PBMC samples were sequenced whenever available, with the median time to follow-up being about 2 years after resection. Beta-chain transcripts were consistently detected in greater numbers than alpha-chain transcripts, which likely reflects a higher abundance of beta-chain transcripts. At surgery, both alpha and beta chains were TCR-sequenced in about 200 tumor regions, 63 to 65 matched nontumor lung samples and a few dozen PBMC samples. Nonsynonymous mutation counts, determined by whole-exome sequencing of tumor tissue, were related to TCR repertoire features. In the raw uncorrected reads, each unique combination of TCR and UMI appeared more than ten times on average. Study-wide findings and limitations: Confirming at a functional level the hypothesis that regional TCRs recognize regional mutations was considered to require additional single-cell paired TCR alpha and beta sequencing. Ubiquitous expanded tumor TCRs showed up in blood more often at tumor resection than at routine follow-up. Only approximately 13 patients were included in comparisons of baseline and follow-up blood repertoires.

Read against the paper, the sample's time point label means: blood at routine non-recurrence follow-up after resection. TCR sequencing used whole RNA extracted from tumor and nontumor lung tissue, or from cryopreserved PBMC samples, without cell sorting. Only patients for whom sufficient RNA was available from at least two tumor regions were selected for TCR sequencing. Libraries were built with 5' RACE. Instrument on record: NextSeq 500. The TCR library protocol attached a unique molecular identifier to each TCR cDNA molecule to allow correction of PCR and sequencing errors. As for how the authors treated the data: TCR identification, UMI-based error correction and CDR3 extraction were all carried out with Decombinator tools. Expanded TCRs were defined as those above a frequency of 2 per 1,000, corresponding to the top 1% of the tumor frequency distribution. Rényi diversity was computed with the R vegan package after subsampling each repertoire 100 times to 5,000 TCRs. CDR3 similarity networks were constructed using string-kernel similarity of amino acid triplets, with links drawn between CDR3s whose pairwise similarity was above 0.82. TCRdb took the public reads, trimmed them with fastp at Q25, ran MiXCR for clone calling and kept in-frame beta chains. Each entry is one CDR3 protein sequence, shown with its most common DNA and genes. The authors' filters were not applied to this entry. For this sample the table gives tens of thousands of distinct CDR3 sequences, of which about 8.2% were detected only once. Jointly, the top ten make up approximately 2% of the sample.

This sequence originates from a female donor with early-stage non-small cell lung cancer. The source material was PBMCs, sampled at follow-up.

The CDR3 loop reads CASSPWEREIKYNEQFF. The bases read TGTGCCAGCAGCCCCTGGGAGCGGGAGATTAAGTACAATGAGCAGTTCTTC. The chain was built from TRBV12-3 or TRBV12-4 and TRBJ2-1, with 8 bases aligning to TRBD2. The CDR3, from cysteine to phenylalanine, totals 17 residues. The read is trimmed to its CDR3 DNA, 51 bases read in frame from base 1. V loses 6 bases at its end and J loses 4 bases; junction bases beyond the gene matches: 14.